This is a list of T cell receptor beta chains from one sample in a study of blood T cell repertoires in COVID-19. Measured with immunoSEQ multiplex PCR; TCRdb has only the in-frame clones, and not every one. The sample lists 150,000 to 200,000 clones; 65% to 90% were seen once. Sequenced sample: peripheral blood. These receptors were collected from a man aged 50 to 60 with active or convalescent COVID-19. CDR3s include the opening cysteine and the closing phenylalanine or tryptophan. The D gene is left open where the match is weak. Only part of the rows carry a size: once, few, many, or a class if the clone is expanded.

v_gene	d_gene	abundance	j_gene	CDR3nt	CDR3aa
TRBV13	TRBD1	.	TRBJ2-7	TGTGCCAGCAGCTTAGACAGGGGCGAGCAGTACTTC	CASSLDRGEQYF
TRBV12-3/TRBV12-4	.	.	TRBJ2-7	TGTGCCAGCAGTTTACCCTCCTCCTACGAGCAGTACTTC	CASSLPSSYEQYF
TRBV5-1	.	few	TRBJ1-6	TGCGCCAGCGGACAGATCCCTGGTTCACCCCTCCACTTT	CASGQIPGSPLHF
TRBV19	.	.	TRBJ2-3	TGTGCCAGTCGGGACGGAGGGGCAGATACGCAGTATTTT	CASRDGGADTQYF
TRBV3-1/TRBV3-2	.	.	TRBJ2-3	TGTGCCAGCGGGGGGGCCGGCACAGATACGCAGTATTTT	CASGGAGTDTQYF
TRBV7-3	TRBD1	.	TRBJ2-2	TGTGCCAGCAGCTTAACGGGCGGACAGGCATTGGCCGGGGAGCTGTTTTTT	CASSLTGGQALAGELFF
TRBV5-1	.	.	TRBJ2-2	TGCGCCAGCACCAAGGGGCTAGTAGGGGCCGGGGAGCTGTTTTTT	CASTKGLVGAGELFF
TRBV7-3	.	.	TRBJ2-5	TGTGCCAGCAGCTTGAGGAAATTTGAGACCCAGTACTTC	CASSLRKFETQYF
TRBV2	.	.	TRBJ2-2	TGTGCCAGCAGTGAATACCAGGGGAATACCGGGGAGCTGTTTTTT	CASSEYQGNTGELFF
TRBV20-1	.	.	TRBJ2-7	TGCAGTGCTTATTCCCGGAGTGAGCAGTACTTC	CSAYSRSEQYF
TRBV6-5	.	once	TRBJ1-2	TGTGCCAGCCGGATTCAGAGGAGCTACACCTTC	CASRIQRSYTF
TRBV30	TRBD2	.	TRBJ2-1	TGTGCCTGGACTAGCGGGAGGGCCAGGTCCTACAATGAGCAGTTCTTC	CAWTSGRARSYNEQFF
TRBV5-1	.	.	TRBJ2-3	TGCGCCAGCTGTACTGGAGGATGGATCGATACGCAGTATTTT	CASCTGGWIDTQYF
TRBV29-1	TRBD1	.	TRBJ2-7	TGCAGCGTCGCCCCGGGACAGGGTTACGAGCAGTACTTC	CSVAPGQGYEQYF
TRBV9	.	.	TRBJ1-3	TGTGCCAGCAGCGTAGGGGGACTGATGAGCTCTGGAAACACCATATATTTT	CASSVGGLMSSGNTIYF
TRBV5-4	.	few	TRBJ2-1	TGTGCCAGCAGCTTAGCGGTGAACTACAATGAGCAGTTCTTC	CASSLAVNYNEQFF
TRBV9	TRBD1	.	TRBJ1-1	TGTGCCAGCAGCGAAAAACAGGGGGCCGGGAACACTGAAGCTTTCTTT	CASSEKQGAGNTEAFF
TRBV28	.	.	TRBJ1-1	TGTGCCAGCATTACACGGCGGGGACCCCTGAACACTGAAGCTTTCTTT	CASITRRGPLNTEAFF
TRBV30	.	few	TRBJ1-4	TGTGCCTGGAGTTTTGCTATCTCGAAACTGTTTTTT	CAWSFAISKLFF
TRBV3-1/TRBV3-2	.	.	TRBJ1-1	TGTGCCAGCGAAACTACCGGGACTGAAGCTTTCTTT	CASETTGTEAFF
TRBV18	TRBD1	.	TRBJ2-1	TGTGCCAGCCGCCGGGACAGGGGCATCCATGAGCAGTTCTTC	CASRRDRGIHEQFF
TRBV20-1	.	.	TRBJ2-7	TGCAGTGCTAGCTACGGCGAGCAGTACTTC	CSASYGEQYF
TRBV2	.	.	TRBJ1-5	TGTGCCAGCAGTGGACAGGCGGGTTCCCAGCCCCAGCATTTT	CASSGQAGSQPQHF
TRBV19	TRBD1	.	TRBJ2-1	TGTGCCAGTAGTATACGGGGGGGGACAGGGGATGAGCAGTTCTTC	CASSIRGGTGDEQFF
TRBV5-1	TRBD2	few	TRBJ2-1	TGCGCCAGCAGTGAGGGGACTAGCGGCTACAATGAGCAGTTCTTC	CASSEGTSGYNEQFF
TRBV10-1	.	once	TRBJ2-7	TGCGCCAGCAGTGAGTTCGGGTCCGAGCAGTACTTC	CASSEFGSEQYF
TRBV6-5	TRBD2	.	TRBJ2-5	TGTGCCAGCAGCCTTCTAGCGGGGGACCAAGAGACCCAGTACTTC	CASSLLAGDQETQYF
TRBV18	TRBD1	.	TRBJ2-1	TGTGCCAGCTCGGAAGGACAGGGGCTCGGTGAGCAGTTCTTC	CASSEGQGLGEQFF
TRBV12-3/TRBV12-4	.	.	TRBJ1-1	TGTGCCAGCAGTCCCAGGGTTGTAGCTTTCTTT	CASSPRVVAFF
TRBV30	.	.	TRBJ2-5	TGTGCCTGGAGTGTTGGACTGTATGGGACCCAGTACTTC	CAWSVGLYGTQYF
TRBV7-3	TRBD1	.	TRBJ2-2	TGTGCCAGCAGGCGGGACAGGGGAACCGGGGAGCTGTTTTTT	CASRRDRGTGELFF
TRBV14	.	.	TRBJ2-2	TGTGCCAGCAGCCAGGGTCGGGGAGGCGGGGAGCTGTTTTTT	CASSQGRGGGELFF
TRBV4-3	.	.	TRBJ1-6	TGCGCCAGCAGCCCTGCGGCCTATAATTCACCCCTCCACTTT	CASSPAAYNSPLHF
TRBV2	TRBD1	.	TRBJ2-7	TGTGCCAGCAGTACCGGGACAGGGAATAGTTACGAGCAGTACTTC	CASSTGTGNSYEQYF
TRBV27	TRBD1	.	TRBJ1-2	TGTGCCAGCAGTATGACAGGGAACTATGGCTACACCTTC	CASSMTGNYGYTF
TRBV5-1	.	few	TRBJ1-2	TGCGCCAGCAGCTTGGCGGTTGGGCAGTATGGCTACACCTTC	CASSLAVGQYGYTF
TRBV7-9	.	.	TRBJ2-7	TGTGCCAGCAGCTTACATGACGGGGATTCCGACTCCTACGAGCAGTACTTC	CASSLHDGDSDSYEQYF
TRBV3-1/TRBV3-2	TRBD2	.	TRBJ2-7	TGTGCCAGCAGCTCCGGGAGGGGGGGGCTCTACGAGCAGTACTTC	CASSSGRGGLYEQYF
TRBV24-1	TRBD1	.	TRBJ2-7	TGTGCCACCAGTGAGGGACAGGGGATTGCCTACGAGCAGTACTTC	CATSEGQGIAYEQYF
TRBV18	.	.	TRBJ2-7	TGTGCCAGCTCCCCAAGACAAATCTACGAGCAGTACTTC	CASSPRQIYEQYF
TRBV7-3	TRBD2	many	TRBJ2-2	TGTGCCAGCAGCCTCCTGGTGGGAGGGAGCGCCGGGGAGCTGTTTTTT	CASSLLVGGSAGELFF
TRBV5-1	.	once	TRBJ2-5	TGCGCCAGCAGCTTATGGCTAGGCCAAGAGACCCAGTACTTC	CASSLWLGQETQYF
TRBV2	TRBD2	.	TRBJ2-3	TGTGCCAGCCGGGGACTAGCGGGTAGAGATACGCAGTATTTT	CASRGLAGRDTQYF
TRBV7-7	TRBD2	.	TRBJ2-5	TGTGCCAGCAGCTCCGGACTAGCGGGAGCGGGAGAGACCCAGTACTTC	CASSSGLAGAGETQYF
TRBV14	TRBD2	.	TRBJ2-2	TGTGCCAGCAGCCGAGCGGGAAAGTCCGGGGAGCTGTTTTTT	CASSRAGKSGELFF
TRBV20-1	.	.	TRBJ1-5	TGCAGTGCCAGTGAGATTTCGGGTCAGCCCCAGCATTTT	CSASEISGQPQHF
TRBV28	.	.	TRBJ2-7	TGTGCCAGCAGCCGGAGATACGAGCAGTACTTC	CASSRRYEQYF
TRBV25-1	.	.	TRBJ2-7	TGTGCCAGCAGTGAATACGGCGGGGCCTACGAGCAGTACTTC	CASSEYGGAYEQYF
TRBV28	.	.	TRBJ1-2	TGTGCCAGCAGTTTGGACAGCTCAGGGGAGGGCTACACCTTC	CASSLDSSGEGYTF
TRBV11-2	TRBD1	.	TRBJ1-2	TGTGCCAGCAGCCTAGGACAGGGGGCCAGCTATGGCTACACCTTC	CASSLGQGASYGYTF
TRBV6-5	.	.	TRBJ2-4	TGTGCCAGCAGTTACGAACACGGGAACATTCAGTACTTC	CASSYEHGNIQYF
TRBV7-2	.	.	TRBJ1-2	TGTGCCAGCAGCCTAACTCGGGGCTACACCTTC	CASSLTRGYTF